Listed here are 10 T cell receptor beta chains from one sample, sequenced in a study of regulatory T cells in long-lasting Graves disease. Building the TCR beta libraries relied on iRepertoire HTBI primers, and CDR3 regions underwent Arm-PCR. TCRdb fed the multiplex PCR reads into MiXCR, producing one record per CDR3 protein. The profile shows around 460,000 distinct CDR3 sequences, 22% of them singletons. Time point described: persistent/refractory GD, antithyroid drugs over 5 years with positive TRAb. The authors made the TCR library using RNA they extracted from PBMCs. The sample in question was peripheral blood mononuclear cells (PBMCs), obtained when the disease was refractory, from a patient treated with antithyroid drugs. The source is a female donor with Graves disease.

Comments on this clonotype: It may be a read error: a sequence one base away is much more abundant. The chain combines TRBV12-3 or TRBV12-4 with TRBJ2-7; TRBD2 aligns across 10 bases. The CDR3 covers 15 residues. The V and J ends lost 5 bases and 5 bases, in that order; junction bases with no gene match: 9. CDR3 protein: CASSPESGGAHEQYF. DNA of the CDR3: TGTGCCAGCAGTCCAGAGAGCGGGGGGGCGCACGAGCAGTACTTC.

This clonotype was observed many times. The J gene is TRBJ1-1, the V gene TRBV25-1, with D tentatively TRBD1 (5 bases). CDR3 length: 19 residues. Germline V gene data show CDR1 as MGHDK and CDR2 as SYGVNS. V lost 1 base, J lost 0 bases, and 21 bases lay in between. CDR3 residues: CASSELGGGDGHMNTEAFF. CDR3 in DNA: TGTGCCAGCAGTGAATTGGGGGGGGGAGACGGACACATGAACACTGAAGCTTTCTTT.

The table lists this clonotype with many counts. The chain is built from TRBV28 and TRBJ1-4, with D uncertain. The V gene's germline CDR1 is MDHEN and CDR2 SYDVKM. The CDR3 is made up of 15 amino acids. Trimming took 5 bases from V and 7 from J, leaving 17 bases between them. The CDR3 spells CASSEDSPGSEKLFF. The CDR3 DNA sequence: TGTGCCAGCAGTGAAGACTCCCCGGGAAGTGAAAAACTGTTTTTT.

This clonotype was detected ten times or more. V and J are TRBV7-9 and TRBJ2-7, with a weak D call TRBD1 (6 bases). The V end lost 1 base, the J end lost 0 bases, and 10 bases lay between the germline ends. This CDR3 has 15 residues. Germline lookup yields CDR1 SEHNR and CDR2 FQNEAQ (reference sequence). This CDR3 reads CASSLVWDTSYEQYF. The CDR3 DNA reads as TGTGCCAGCAGCTTAGTTTGGGACACCTCCTACGAGCAGTACTTC.

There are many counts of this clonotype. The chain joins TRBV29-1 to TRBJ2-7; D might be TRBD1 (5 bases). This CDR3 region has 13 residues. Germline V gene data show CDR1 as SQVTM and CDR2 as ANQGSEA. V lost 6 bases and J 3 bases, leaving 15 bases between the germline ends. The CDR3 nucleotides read TGCAGCGTGCCTGGACATTTGGGCTACGAGCAGTACTTC. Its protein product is CSVPGHLGYEQYF.

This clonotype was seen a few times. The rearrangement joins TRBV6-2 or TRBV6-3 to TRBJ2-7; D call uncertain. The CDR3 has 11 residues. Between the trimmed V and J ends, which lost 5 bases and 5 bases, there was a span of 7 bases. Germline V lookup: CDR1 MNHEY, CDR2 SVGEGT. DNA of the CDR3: TGTGCCAGCAGTACAATGAACGAGCAGTACTTC. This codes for CASSTMNEQYF.

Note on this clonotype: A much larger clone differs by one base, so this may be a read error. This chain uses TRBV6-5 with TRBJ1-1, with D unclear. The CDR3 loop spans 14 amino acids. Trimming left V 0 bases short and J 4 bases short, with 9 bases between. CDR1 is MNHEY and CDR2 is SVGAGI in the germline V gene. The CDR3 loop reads CASSYSSGLTEAFF. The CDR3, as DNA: TGTGCCAGCAGTTACTCTTCCGGGCTCACTGAAGCTTTCTTT.

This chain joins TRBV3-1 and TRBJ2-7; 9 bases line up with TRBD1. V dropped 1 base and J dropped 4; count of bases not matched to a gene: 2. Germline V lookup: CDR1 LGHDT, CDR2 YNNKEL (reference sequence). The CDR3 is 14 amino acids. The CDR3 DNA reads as TGTGCCAGCAGCCAAGGACAGGGGGAATACGAGCAGTACTTC. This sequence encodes CASSQGQGEYEQYF.

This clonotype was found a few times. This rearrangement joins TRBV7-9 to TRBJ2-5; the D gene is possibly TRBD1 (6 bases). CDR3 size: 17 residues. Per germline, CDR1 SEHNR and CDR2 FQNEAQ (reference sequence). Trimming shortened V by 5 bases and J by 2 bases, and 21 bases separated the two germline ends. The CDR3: CASSPTTPVRGQETQYF. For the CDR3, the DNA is TGTGCCAGCAGCCCGACCACCCCAGTGAGGGGGCAAGAGACCCAGTACTTC.

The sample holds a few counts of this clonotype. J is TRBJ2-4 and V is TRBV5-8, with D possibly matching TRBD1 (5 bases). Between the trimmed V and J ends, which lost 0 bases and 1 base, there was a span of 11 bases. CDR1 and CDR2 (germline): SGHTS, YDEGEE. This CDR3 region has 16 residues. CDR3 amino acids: CASSLGQLTAKNIQYF. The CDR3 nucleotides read TGTGCCAGCAGCTTGGGACAGTTGACGGCCAAAAACATTCAGTACTTC.